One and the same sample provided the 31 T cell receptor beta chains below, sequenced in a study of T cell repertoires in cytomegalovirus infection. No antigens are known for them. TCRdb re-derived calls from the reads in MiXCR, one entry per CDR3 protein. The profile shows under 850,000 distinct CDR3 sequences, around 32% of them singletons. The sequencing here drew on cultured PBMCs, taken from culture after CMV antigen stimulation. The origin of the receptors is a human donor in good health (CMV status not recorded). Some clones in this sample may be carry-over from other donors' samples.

In nucleotides, the CDR3 is TGTGCCAGCAGTTTAGTGCCAGGGGGTAACTACGAGCAGTACTTC. This codes for CASSLVPGGNYEQYF. This chain uses TRBV12-3 or TRBV12-4 with TRBJ2-7; TRBD1 aligns across 7 bases. V lost 1 base, J lost 3 bases, and 6 bases stayed unmatched. This CDR3 spans 15 amino acids.

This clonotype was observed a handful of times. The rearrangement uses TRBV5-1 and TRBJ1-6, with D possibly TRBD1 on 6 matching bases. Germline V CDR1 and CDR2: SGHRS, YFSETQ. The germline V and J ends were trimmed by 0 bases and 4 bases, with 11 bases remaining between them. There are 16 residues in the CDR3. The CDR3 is CASSLGQDPYNSPLHF. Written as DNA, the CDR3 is TGCGCCAGCAGCTTGGGACAGGACCCATATAATTCACCCCTCCACTTT.

The CDR3 sequence: CASSFPGYSSYNEQFF. The DNA of the CDR3 is TGTGCCAGCAGCTTCCCGGGCTACAGCTCCTACAATGAGCAGTTCTTC. The chain is built from TRBV11-2 and TRBJ2-1; D is unclear. Trimming removed 3 bases at V and 0 bases at J, with 12 bases between. The CDR3 loop spans 16 amino acids. Germline loops: CDR1 SGHAT, CDR2 FQNNGV.

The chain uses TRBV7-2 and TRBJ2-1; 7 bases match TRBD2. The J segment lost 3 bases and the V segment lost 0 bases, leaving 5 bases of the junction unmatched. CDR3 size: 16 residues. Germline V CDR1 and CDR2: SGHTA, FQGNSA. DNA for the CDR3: TGTGCCAGCAGCTTAGCGCGGGCGGGAGTCTACAATGAGCAGTTCTTC. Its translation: CASSLARAGVYNEQFF.

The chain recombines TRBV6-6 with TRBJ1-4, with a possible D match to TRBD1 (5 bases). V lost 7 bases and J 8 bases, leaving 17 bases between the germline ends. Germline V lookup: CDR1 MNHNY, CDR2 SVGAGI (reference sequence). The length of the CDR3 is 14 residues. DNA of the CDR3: TGTGCCAGCACTGAGGGCAGGGCGATCGAAAAACTGTTTTTT. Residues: CASTEGRAIEKLFF.

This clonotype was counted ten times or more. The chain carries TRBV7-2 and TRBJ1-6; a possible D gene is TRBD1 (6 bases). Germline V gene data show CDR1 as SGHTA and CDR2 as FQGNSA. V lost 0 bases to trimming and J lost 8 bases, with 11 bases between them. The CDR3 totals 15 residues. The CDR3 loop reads CASSLAGAVHSPLHF. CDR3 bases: TGTGCCAGCAGCTTAGCGGGGGCCGTTCATTCACCCCTCCACTTT.

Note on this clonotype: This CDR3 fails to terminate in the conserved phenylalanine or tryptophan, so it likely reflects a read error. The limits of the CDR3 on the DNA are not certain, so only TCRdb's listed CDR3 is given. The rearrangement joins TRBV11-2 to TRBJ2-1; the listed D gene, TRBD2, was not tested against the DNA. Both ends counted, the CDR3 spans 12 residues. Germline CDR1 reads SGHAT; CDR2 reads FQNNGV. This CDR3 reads CASSHLGGGSLL.

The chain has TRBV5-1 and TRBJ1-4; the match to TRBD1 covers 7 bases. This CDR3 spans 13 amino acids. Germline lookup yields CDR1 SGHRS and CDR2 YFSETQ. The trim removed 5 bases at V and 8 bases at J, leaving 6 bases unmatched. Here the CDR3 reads CASSWDSFEKLFF. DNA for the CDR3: TGCGCCAGCAGTTGGGACAGCTTCGAAAAACTGTTTTTT.

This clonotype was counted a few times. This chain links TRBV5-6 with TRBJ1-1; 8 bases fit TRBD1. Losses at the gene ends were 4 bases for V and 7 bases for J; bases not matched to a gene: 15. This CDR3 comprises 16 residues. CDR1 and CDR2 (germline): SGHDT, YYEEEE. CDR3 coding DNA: TGTGCCAGCAGCCTCCGGACAGGGCCGACAGCGATTGAAGCTTTCTTT. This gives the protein CASSLRTGPTAIEAFF.

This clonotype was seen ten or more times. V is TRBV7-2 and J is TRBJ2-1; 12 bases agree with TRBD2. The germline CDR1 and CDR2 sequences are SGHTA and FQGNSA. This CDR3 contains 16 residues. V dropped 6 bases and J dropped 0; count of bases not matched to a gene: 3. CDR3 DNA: TGTGCCAGCAGTCGGACTAGCGGGATCTCCTACAATGAGCAGTTCTTC. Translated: CASSRTSGISYNEQFF. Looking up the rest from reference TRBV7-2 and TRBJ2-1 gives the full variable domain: GAGVSQSPSNKVTEKGKDVELRCDPISGHTALYWYRQSLGQGLEFLIYFQGNSAPDKSGLPSDRFSAERTGGSVSTLTIQRTQQEDSAVYLCASSRTSGISYNEQFFGPGTRLTVL.

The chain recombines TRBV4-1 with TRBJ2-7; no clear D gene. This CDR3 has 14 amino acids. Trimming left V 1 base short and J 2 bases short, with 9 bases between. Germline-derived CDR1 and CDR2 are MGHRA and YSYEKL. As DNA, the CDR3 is TGCGCCAGCAGCCAAGGATCTGGTCCCTACGAGCAGTACTTC. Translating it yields CASSQGSGPYEQYF.

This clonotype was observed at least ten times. CDR3 sequence: CASSLVFGNTIYF. The CDR3 nucleotides read TGTGCCAGCAGCTTAGTTTTTGGAAACACCATATATTTT. The chain has TRBV7-2 and TRBJ1-3, with D unclear. The CDR3 totals 13 residues. The germline V and J ends were trimmed by 1 base and 3 bases, with 4 bases remaining between them. Germline V gives CDR1 SGHTA, CDR2 FQGNSA. The full variable domain, completed using reference TRBV7-2 and TRBJ1-3, is GAGVSQSPSNKVTEKGKDVELRCDPISGHTALYWYRQSLGQGLEFLIYFQGNSAPDKSGLPSDRFSAERTGGSVSTLTIQRTQQEDSAVYLCASSLVFGNTIYFGEGSWLTVV.

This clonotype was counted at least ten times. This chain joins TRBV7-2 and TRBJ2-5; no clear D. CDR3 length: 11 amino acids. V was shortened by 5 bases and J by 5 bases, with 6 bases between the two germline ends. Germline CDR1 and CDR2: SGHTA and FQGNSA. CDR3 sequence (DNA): TGTGCCAGCAGCCGTTCGGAGACCCAGTACTTC. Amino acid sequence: CASSRSETQYF.

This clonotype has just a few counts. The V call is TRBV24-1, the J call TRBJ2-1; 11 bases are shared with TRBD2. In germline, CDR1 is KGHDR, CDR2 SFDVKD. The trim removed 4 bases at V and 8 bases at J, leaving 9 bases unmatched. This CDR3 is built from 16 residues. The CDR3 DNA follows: TGTGCCACCAGTGACCCAACTAGCGGGGGCATCTATGAGCAGTTCTTC. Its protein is CATSDPTSGGIYEQFF.

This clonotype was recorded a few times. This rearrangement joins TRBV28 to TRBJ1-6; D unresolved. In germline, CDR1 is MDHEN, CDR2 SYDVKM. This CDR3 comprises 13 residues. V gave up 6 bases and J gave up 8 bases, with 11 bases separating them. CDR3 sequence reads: CASSGLVDSPLHF. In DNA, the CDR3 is TGTGCCAGCAGCGGTCTAGTGGATTCACCCCTCCACTTT.

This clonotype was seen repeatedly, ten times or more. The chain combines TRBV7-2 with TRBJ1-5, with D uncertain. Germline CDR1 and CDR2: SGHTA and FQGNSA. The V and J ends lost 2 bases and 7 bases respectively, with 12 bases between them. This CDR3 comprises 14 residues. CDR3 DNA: TGTGCCAGCAGCTTATATGACCTCCAACAGCCCCAGCATTTT. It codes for CASSLYDLQQPQHF.

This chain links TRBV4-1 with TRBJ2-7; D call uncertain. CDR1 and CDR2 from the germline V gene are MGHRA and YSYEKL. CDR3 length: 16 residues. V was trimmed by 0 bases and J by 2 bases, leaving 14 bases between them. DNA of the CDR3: TGCGCCAGCAGCCAAGATCGTCAAGGCGCAACCTACGAGCAGTACTTC. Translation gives CASSQDRQGATYEQYF.

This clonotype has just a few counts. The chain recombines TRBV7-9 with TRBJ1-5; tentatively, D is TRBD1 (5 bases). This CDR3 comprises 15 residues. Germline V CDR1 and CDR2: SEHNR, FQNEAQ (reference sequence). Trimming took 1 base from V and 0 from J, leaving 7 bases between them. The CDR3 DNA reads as TGTGCCAGCAGCTTAGGGGACGATAGCAATCAGCCCCAGCATTTT. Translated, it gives CASSLGDDSNQPQHF.

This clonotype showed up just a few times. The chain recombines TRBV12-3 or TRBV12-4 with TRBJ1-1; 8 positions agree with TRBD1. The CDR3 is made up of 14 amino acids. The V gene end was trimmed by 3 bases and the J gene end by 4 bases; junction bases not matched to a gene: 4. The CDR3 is CASSLTGVVTEAFF. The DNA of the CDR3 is TGTGCCAGCAGTTTGACAGGGGTAGTCACTGAAGCTTTCTTT.

CDR3 coding DNA: TGCGCCAGCAGCCAAACGACGCACCGCGGGGGCTACACCTTC. Its protein product is CASSQTTHRGGYTF. The V gene is TRBV4-3, the J gene TRBJ1-2; no firm D call. The CDR3 spans 14 residues. Germline lookup yields CDR1 LGHNA and CDR2 YSLEER. The V gene lost 2 bases and the J gene lost 8 bases, with 15 bases spanning the gap.

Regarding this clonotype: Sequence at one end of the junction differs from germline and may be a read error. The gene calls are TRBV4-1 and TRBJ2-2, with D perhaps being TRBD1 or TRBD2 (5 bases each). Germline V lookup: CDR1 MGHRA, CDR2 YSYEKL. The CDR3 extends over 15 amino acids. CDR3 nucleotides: TGTGCCAGCAGCCACCCTTTGAGGGGCACCGGGGAGCTGTTTTTT. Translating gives CASSHPLRGTGELFF.

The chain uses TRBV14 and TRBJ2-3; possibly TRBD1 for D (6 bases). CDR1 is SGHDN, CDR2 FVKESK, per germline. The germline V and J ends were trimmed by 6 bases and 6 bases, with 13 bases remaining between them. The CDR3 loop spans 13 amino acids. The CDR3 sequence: CASRDGGADTQYF. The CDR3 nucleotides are TGTGCCAGCAGGGATGGGGGCGCGGATACGCAGTATTTT.

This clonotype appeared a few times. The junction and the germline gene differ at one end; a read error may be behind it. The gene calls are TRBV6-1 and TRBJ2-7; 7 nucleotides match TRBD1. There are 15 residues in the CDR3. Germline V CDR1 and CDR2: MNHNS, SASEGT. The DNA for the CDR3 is TGTGCCAGCGAGAGGACCGGGACAGTCTCCCACGAGCAGTACTTC. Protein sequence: CASERTGTVSHEQYF.

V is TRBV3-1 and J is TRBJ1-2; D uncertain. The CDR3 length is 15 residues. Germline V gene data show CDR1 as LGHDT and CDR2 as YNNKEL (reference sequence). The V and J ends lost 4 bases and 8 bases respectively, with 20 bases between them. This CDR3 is CASSPVAEALHGYTF. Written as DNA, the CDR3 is TGTGCCAGCAGCCCTGTCGCCGAGGCCCTCCACGGCTACACCTTC.

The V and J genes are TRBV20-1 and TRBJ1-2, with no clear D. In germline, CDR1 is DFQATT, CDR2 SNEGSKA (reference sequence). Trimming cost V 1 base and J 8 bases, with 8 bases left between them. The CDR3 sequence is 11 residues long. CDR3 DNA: TGCAGTGCTAGAGCCCTGAAGGGCTACACCTTC. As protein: CSARALKGYTF.

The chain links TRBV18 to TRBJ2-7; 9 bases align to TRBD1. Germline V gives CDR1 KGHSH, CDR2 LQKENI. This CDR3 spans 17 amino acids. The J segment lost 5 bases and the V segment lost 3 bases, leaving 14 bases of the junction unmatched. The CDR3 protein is CASSPGTGWIWSHEQYF. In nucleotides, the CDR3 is TGTGCCAGCTCACCCGGGACAGGGTGGATATGGTCCCACGAGCAGTACTTC. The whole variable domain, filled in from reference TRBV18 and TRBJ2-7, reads NAGVMQNPRHLVRRRGQEARLRCSPMKGHSHVYWYRQLPEEGLKFMVYLQKENIIDESGMPKERFSAEFPKEGPSILRIQQVVRGDSAAYFCASSPGTGWIWSHEQYFGPGTRLTVT.

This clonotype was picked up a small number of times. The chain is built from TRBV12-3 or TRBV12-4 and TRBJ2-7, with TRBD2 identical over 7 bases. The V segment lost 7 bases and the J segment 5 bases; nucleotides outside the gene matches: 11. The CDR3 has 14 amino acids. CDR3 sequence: CASTPSGGSHEQYF. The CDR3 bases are TGTGCCAGCACCCCCTCGGGGGGTAGCCACGAGCAGTACTTC.

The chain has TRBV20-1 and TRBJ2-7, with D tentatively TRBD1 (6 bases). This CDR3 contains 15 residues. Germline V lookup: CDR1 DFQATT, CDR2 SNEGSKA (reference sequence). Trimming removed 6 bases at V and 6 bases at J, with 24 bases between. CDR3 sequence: CSAIARTEGRLEQYF. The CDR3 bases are TGCAGTGCCATTGCGAGGACAGAAGGTAGGCTCGAGCAGTACTTC.

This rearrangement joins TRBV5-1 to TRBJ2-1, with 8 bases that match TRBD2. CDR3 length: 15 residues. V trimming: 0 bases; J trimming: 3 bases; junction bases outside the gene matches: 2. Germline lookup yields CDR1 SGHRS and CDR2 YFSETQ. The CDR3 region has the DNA TGCGCCAGCAGCTTGGTGACTAGCGACTACAATGAGCAGTTCTTC. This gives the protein CASSLVTSDYNEQFF.

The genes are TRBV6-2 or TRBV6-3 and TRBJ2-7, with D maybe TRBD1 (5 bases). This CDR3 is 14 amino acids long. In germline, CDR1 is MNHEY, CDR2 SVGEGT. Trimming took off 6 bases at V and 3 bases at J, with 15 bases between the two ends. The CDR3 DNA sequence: TGTGCCAGCAGGCCGAGACAGAGATTCTACGAGCAGTACTTC. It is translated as CASRPRQRFYEQYF.

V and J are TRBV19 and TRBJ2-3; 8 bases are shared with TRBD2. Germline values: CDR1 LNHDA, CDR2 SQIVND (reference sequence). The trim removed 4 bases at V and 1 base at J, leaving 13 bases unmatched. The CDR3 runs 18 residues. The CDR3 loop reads CASSNPPRGRGGTDTQYF. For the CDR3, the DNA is TGTGCCAGTAGTAACCCCCCCCGTGGGCGGGGGGGCACAGATACGCAGTATTTT.